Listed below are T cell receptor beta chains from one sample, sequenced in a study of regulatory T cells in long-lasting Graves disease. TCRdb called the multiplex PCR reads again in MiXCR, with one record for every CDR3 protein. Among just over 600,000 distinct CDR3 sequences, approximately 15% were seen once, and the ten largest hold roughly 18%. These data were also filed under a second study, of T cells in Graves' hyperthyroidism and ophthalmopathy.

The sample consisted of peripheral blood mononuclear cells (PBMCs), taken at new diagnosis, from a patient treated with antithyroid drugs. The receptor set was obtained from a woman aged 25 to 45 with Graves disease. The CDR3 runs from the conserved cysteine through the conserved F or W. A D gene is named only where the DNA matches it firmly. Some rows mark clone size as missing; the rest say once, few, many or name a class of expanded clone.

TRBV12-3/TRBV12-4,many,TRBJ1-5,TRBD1,TGTGCCAGCAGTTTATTAGGGACAGGGGGCCAGCCCCAGCATTTT,CASSLLGTGGQPQHF
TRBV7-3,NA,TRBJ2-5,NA,TGTGCCAGCAGCTTAGGGCGGGAAGGGACCCAGTACTTC,CASSLGREGTQYF
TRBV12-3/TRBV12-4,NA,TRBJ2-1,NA,TGTGCCAGCAGTTTATTTAGGGGCAGGGGCTCCTACAATGAGCAGTTCTTC,CASSLFRGRGSYNEQFF
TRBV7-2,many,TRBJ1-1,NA,TGTGCCAGCAGCTCGCATCCACTGAACACTGAAGCTTTCTTT,CASSSHPLNTEAFF
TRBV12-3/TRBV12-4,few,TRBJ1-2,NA,TGTGCCAGCAGTCCCCGGAGGCAGAAACCCCTCGAAGGCTATGGCTACACCTTC,CASSPRRQKPLEGYGYTF
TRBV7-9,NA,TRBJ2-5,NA,TGTGCCAGCAGCCCAGACGGCCTGGGGGCCCAGTACTTC,CASSPDGLGAQYF
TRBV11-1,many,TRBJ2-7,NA,TGTGCCAGCAGCCGGCCCGGGACTCTGAGCTACGAGCAGTACTTC,CASSRPGTLSYEQYF
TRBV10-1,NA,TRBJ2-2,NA,TGCGCCAGCAACAGGGCCGGGGAGCTGTTTTTT,CASNRAGELFF
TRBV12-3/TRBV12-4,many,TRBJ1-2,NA,TGTGCCAGCAGTTTCGGGGTCGGTGGCTACACCTTC,CASSFGVGGYTF
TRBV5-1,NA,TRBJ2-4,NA,TGCGCCAGCATGAACAGGGGGGGTAATGAGCAGTACTTC,CASMNRGGNEQYF
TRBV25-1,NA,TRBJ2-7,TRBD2,TGTGCCAGCACAACTAGCGGGAGGGACGAGCAGTACTTC,CASTTSGRDEQYF
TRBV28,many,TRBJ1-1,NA,TGTGCCAGCAGACCTCACCCGGCCAACACTGAAGCTTTCTTT,CASRPHPANTEAFF
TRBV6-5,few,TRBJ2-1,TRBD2,TGTGCCAGCAGTTCCGCCGTAGCGGGAGTCCGCAATGAGCAGTTCTTC,CASSSAVAGVRNEQFF
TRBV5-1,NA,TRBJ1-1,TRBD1,TGCGCCAGCAGCTGGGCCCCTTCAGGGGGCGACACTGAAGCTTTCTTT,CASSWAPSGGDTEAFF
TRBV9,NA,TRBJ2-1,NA,TGTGCCAGCAGCCCCTCAGACTATGGGATGTTGGATGAGCAGTTCTTC,CASSPSDYGMLDEQFF
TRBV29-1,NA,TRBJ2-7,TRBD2,TGCAGCGTTGAAGGACAGCGGGGCTACGAGCAGTACTTC,CSVEGQRGYEQYF
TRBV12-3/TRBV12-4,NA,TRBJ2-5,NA,TGTGCCAGCAGTTTAATAGGGGAAGAGACCCAGTACTTC,CASSLIGEETQYF
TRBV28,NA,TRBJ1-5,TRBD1,TGTGCCAGCGGTTACAGGGGCGCTCGGCGCAATCAGCCCCAGCATTTT,CASGYRGARRNQPQHF
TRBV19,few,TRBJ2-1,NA,TGTGCCACTCAGAGCAACTACAATGAGCAGTTCTTC,CATQSNYNEQFF
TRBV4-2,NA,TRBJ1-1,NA,TGTGCCAGCAGCCCAGGTGAGGGGGTTGGGAACACTGAAGCTTTCTTT,CASSPGEGVGNTEAFF
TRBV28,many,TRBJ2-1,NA,TGTGCCAGCAGTTCTCCAGGGTCGGGTTACAATGAGCAGTTCTTC,CASSSPGSGYNEQFF
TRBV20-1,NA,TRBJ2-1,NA,TGCAGTGCTAGAGGTCTGCGCGGGATCTACAATGAGCAGTTCTTC,CSARGLRGIYNEQFF
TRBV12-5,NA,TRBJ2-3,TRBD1,TGTGCTAGTGGTTCCCTCGGACAGGGGGGAGATACGCAGTATTTT,CASGSLGQGGDTQYF
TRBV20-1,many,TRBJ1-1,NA,TGCAGTGCTGAGTTACAGAACACTGAAGCTTTCTTT,CSAELQNTEAFF
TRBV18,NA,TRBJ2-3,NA,TGTGCCAGCTCATCACAACTTACCGCAGATACGCAGTATTTT,CASSSQLTADTQYF
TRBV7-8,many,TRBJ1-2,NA,TGTGCCAGCAGCCTACAACAGGGAAGAGATGGCTACACCTTC,CASSLQQGRDGYTF
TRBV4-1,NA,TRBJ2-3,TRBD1,TGCGCCAGCAGCCAATCCAGGACAGGGGGCTTCACAGATACGCAGTATTTT,CASSQSRTGGFTDTQYF
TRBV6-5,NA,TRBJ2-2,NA,TGTGCCAGCAGTTACGATGGGATGGGGGAGCTGTTTTTT,CASSYDGMGELFF
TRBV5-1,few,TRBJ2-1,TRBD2,TGCGCCAGCAGCCAGACTAGCGGGAGCTCCTACAATGAGCAGTTCTTC,CASSQTSGSSYNEQFF
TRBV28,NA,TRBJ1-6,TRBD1,TGTGCCAGCACCAACAGGGGTTCGCATATTAGTTCCCTCCACTTT,CASTNRGSHISSLHF
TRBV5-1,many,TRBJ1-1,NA,TGCGCCAGCACCCCTCAGGGAGGTACCACTGAAGCTTTCTTT,CASTPQGGTTEAFF
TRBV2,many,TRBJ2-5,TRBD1,TGTGCCACTAACGACAGGGGAAGCCAAGAGACCCAGTACTTC,CATNDRGSQETQYF
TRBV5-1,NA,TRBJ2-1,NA,TGCGCCAGCAGCCCAATGACAGACAATGAGCAGCTCTTC,CASSPMTDNEQLF
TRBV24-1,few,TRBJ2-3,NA,TGTGCCACCAGTGATTGGGAGCGGAGCACAGATACGCAGTATTTT,CATSDWERSTDTQYF
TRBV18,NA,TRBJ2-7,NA,TGTGCCAGCTCACCAAGGATGAATTTGTGGGGGAACTACGAGCAGTACTTC,CASSPRMNLWGNYEQYF
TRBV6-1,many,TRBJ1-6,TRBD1,TGTGCCAGCACCACAGGGGAGGCTTGGAATTCACCCCTCCACTTT,CASTTGEAWNSPLHF
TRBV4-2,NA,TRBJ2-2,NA,TGTGCCAGCAGCCACCTCGGGGGACAGAGCTTCACCGGGGAGCTGTTTTTT,CASSHLGGQSFTGELFF
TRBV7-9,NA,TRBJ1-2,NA,TGTGCCAGCAGCCCCGTGGTTGGGGTGCTCTATGGCTACACCTTC,CASSPVVGVLYGYTF
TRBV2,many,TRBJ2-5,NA,TGTGCCACGAAGCCATCGACTAGTGGTGGCGAGACCCAGTACTTC,CATKPSTSGGETQYF
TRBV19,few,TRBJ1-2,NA,TGTGCCAGCACGACTGCGGGACGGAAAAACTATGGCTACACCTTC,CASTTAGRKNYGYTF